This T cell receptor beta chain was recovered during a study of T cells in Graves' hyperthyroidism and ophthalmopathy. Amplification of TCR beta CDR3 regions used RNA as the template. During a first-round RT-PCR of the TCR CDR3, the HTBI primer set was used. TCRdb recomputed calls from the multiplex PCR reads with MiXCR, one row per CDR3 protein. Altogether approximately 380,000 distinct CDR3 sequences are present, about 18% being singletons, with the ten largest covering 3% to 4.5%. Hyperthyroidism had been newly diagnosed in patients aged 18 to 65, and its duration was under 2 months. Reasons for excluding patients were uncontrolled infection, other autoimmune disease, pregnancy or lactation. Together with thyroid ultrasound, orbital computed tomography, serum thyroxine and TRAb, clinical symptoms were used for diagnoses. Findings and caveats of the study: In blood, most of the thyroid clonotypes expanded above 0.001 were also present.

V shed 3 bases, J shed 1 base, and the junction held 3 bases outside the gene matches. CDR3 length equals 15 residues. This clonotype was found many times. The antigen is not known. This sequence originates from a woman aged 18-29 years with Graves' hyperthyroidism. The sequenced sample was blood. The rearrangement uses TRBV12-3 or TRBV12-4 and TRBJ1-5; the match to TRBD1 covers 7 bases. CDR3 bases: TGTGCCAGCAGTTTCGGACAGGAGAGCAATCAGCCCCAGCATTTT. Its translation is CASSFGQESNQPQHF.